This TCR beta chain was sequenced during a study of blood T cell repertoires in COVID-19. Across the study: The United States, Italy and Spain were the sources of the acute and convalescent COVID-19 samples.

Data came from immunoSEQ multiplex PCR; TCRdb stores just in-frame clones and leaves some out. The sample consists of around 300,000 clones, just under 85% of them appearing once. The length of the CDR3 is 14 residues. In germline, CDR1 is SQVTM, CDR2 ANQGSEA. V lost 0 bases and J lost 2, with 8 bases in between. The material sequenced was peripheral blood. J is TRBJ1-3 and V is TRBV29-1; D not resolved. The TCR originated in a woman in her forties or fifties with active or convalescent COVID-19. The DNA of the CDR3 is TGCAGCGTTGAAGATCTTACAGCTGGAAACACCATATATTTT. Its translation is CSVEDLTAGNTIYF.